These 12 T cell receptor beta chains were all obtained from the same sample, sequenced in a study of blood T cell repertoires in COVID-19. Profiling relied on immunoSEQ multiplex PCR, and the TCRdb table lists in-frame clones only, not all of them. Of roughly 200,000 clones in the sample, approximately 80% were seen once. Sequenced material: peripheral blood. All receptors derive from a woman older than 75 with COVID-19, enrolled during active disease.

The chain carries TRBV6-2 or TRBV6-3 and TRBJ2-4; TRBD2 aligns across 9 bases. J gave up 3 bases and V 2 bases, and 14 bases lay outside the gene matches. CDR3 size: 19 residues. Per germline, CDR1 MNHEY and CDR2 SVGEGT. CDR3 coding DNA: TGTGCCAGCAGTTACACGACATTCGGGCTAGCGGGGAACAAAAACATTCAGTACTTC. This encodes CASSYTTFGLAGNKNIQYF.

The J gene is TRBJ2-3, the V gene TRBV5-1; TRBD1 agrees at 10 bases. Germline CDR1 reads SGHRS; CDR2 reads YFSETQ. After removal of 0 bases from V and 3 bases from J, the junction contained 10 bases not matched to a gene. The CDR3 contains 18 residues. CDR3 nucleotides: TGCGCCAGCAGCTTGGCCTCTGGGACAGGGGACTCGACAGATACGCAGTATTTT. Amino acid sequence: CASSLASGTGDSTDTQYF.

This chain links TRBV24-1 with TRBJ2-2; D is unclear. The CDR3 consists of 14 residues. Germline CDR1 is KGHDR and CDR2 is SFDVKD. V lost 3 bases and J lost 3, with 7 bases in between. The CDR3 DNA reads as TGTGCCACCAGTGATCCCCCCGACACCGGGGAGCTGTTTTTT. Translating it yields CATSDPPDTGELFF.

This rearrangement joins TRBV14 to TRBJ1-1; D perhaps matches TRBD1 (5 bases). The length of the CDR3 is 15 residues. V was clipped by 5 bases and J by 0 bases, with 13 bases between them. CDR1 SGHDN and CDR2 FVKESK come from the germline V gene. CDR3 sequence: CASSVGGALNTEAFF. Here the CDR3 DNA reads TGTGCCAGCAGCGTCGGAGGGGCTTTGAACACTGAAGCTTTCTTT.

The chain has TRBV18 and TRBJ1-6; TRBD1 matches 8 bases. The germline CDR1 and CDR2 sequences are KGHSH and LQKENI. The V and J ends lost 5 bases and 9 bases, in that order; junction bases with no gene match: 9. The CDR3 has 15 amino acids. The CDR3: CASSSGQVEGSPLHF. CDR3 in DNA: TGTGCCAGCTCATCGGGACAGGTGGAGGGTTCACCCCTCCACTTT.

The J gene is TRBJ2-7, the V gene TRBV7-2, with D possibly being TRBD1 (5 bases). The CDR3 is made up of 14 amino acids. Trimming stripped 10 bases from V and 1 base from J, with 17 bases between. CDR1 is SGHTA, CDR2 FQGNSA, per germline. CDR3 loop: CATSAGQVSYEQYF. The CDR3 DNA follows: TGTGCCACCTCCGCAGGGCAAGTTTCCTACGAGCAGTACTTC.

This chain connects TRBV5-1 to TRBJ1-6; 8 nucleotides agree with TRBD1. Germline assignment: CDR1 SGHRS and CDR2 YFSETQ. The CDR3 totals 15 residues. V shed 0 bases, J shed 7 bases, and the junction held 3 bases outside the gene matches. DNA of the CDR3: TGCGCCAGCAGCTTGGCCGGGACAGGAAATTCACCCCTCCACTTT. It specifies CASSLAGTGNSPLHF.

The chain uses TRBV19 and TRBJ1-5; 7 bases align to TRBD1. Per the germline V gene, CDR1 is LNHDA and CDR2 is SQIVND (reference sequence). The junction had 5 bases not matched to a gene; V was cut back by 4 bases and J by 2 bases. The CDR3 length is 15 residues. The CDR3 reads CASSTQGGGNQPQHF. CDR3 nucleotide sequence: TGTGCCAGTAGTACCCAGGGGGGTGGCAATCAGCCCCAGCATTTT. Complete variable domain (other parts from reference TRBV19 and TRBJ1-5): DGGITQSPKYLFRKEGQNVTLSCEQNLNHDAMYWYRQDPGQGLRLIYYSQIVNDFQKGDIAEGYSVSREKKESFPLTVTSAQKNPTAFYLCASSTQGGGNQPQHFGDGTRLSIL.

The gene calls are TRBV28 and TRBJ1-5, with D possibly TRBD1 on 6 matching bases. V dropped 6 bases and J dropped 2 bases, with 14 bases sitting between them. Germline CDR1 reads MDHEN; CDR2 reads SYDVKM. The CDR3 loop spans 15 amino acids. Here the CDR3 DNA reads TGTGCCAGCAGCTACAGGGTGAGCGGCAATCAGCCCCAGCATTTT. Translating it yields CASSYRVSGNQPQHF.

The chain combines TRBV28 with TRBJ2-1; 11 bases map to TRBD2. The germline CDR1 and CDR2 sequences are MDHEN and SYDVKM. V shed 6 bases, J shed 4 bases, and the junction held 2 bases outside the gene matches. The CDR3 has 14 amino acids. CDR3 nucleotides: TGTGCCAGCAGGGGACTAGCGGATTACAATGAGCAGTTCTTC. Encoded protein: CASRGLADYNEQFF.

The gene calls are TRBV28 and TRBJ1-6; 9 bases align to TRBD1. V shed 5 bases and J 8 bases; nucleotides not matched to a gene: 4. Germline-derived CDR1 and CDR2 are MDHEN and SYDVKM. CDR3 size: 14 residues. The CDR3 region has the DNA TGTGCCAGCAGTCCGGGACAGGGACATTCACCCCTCCACTTT. It specifies CASSPGQGHSPLHF.

V usage is TRBV3-1 (or the pseudogene TRBV3-2) and J usage is TRBJ1-2; 8 bases match TRBD1. The CDR3 extends over 17 amino acids. With 4 bases clipped from V and 4 bases from J, the junction kept 14 bases outside the gene matches. CDR1 and CDR2 from the germline V gene are LGHDT and YNNKEL (reference sequence). The CDR3 nucleotides are TGTGCCAGCAGCCCGATATGGACAGGGTTAATCTTCTATGGCTACACCTTC. Its protein is CASSPIWTGLIFYGYTF.